Presented here are 20 T cell receptor beta chains from one specimen sequenced in a study of T cells in Graves' hyperthyroidism and ophthalmopathy. Amplified regions were TCR beta CDR3 sequences from RNA transcripts. The HTBI primer set drove a first-round RT-PCR of the TCR CDR3. TCRdb reprocessed the multiplex PCR reads with MiXCR, giving one entry per CDR3 protein. The sample holds approximately 400,000 distinct CDR3 sequences, 14% to 15% seen once. Input material: blood. The origin of the receptors is a woman aged 30 to 39 with Graves' hyperthyroidism.

The rearrangement joins TRBV4-1 to TRBJ2-2; TRBD2 matches at 7 bases. Germline V lookup: CDR1 MGHRA, CDR2 YSYEKL. The V segment lost 6 bases and the J segment 7 bases; nucleotides outside the gene matches: 11. This CDR3 region has 15 residues. The CDR3 loop is CASRGPRGSFGELFF. DNA for the CDR3: TGCGCCAGCAGGGGCCCTCGCGGGAGTTTCGGGGAGCTGTTTTTT.

This chain uses TRBV7-9 with TRBJ2-1, with 15 bases lining up with TRBD2. Germline V gene data show CDR1 as SEHNR and CDR2 as FQNEAQ (reference sequence). V shed 0 bases, J shed 8 bases, and the junction held 2 bases outside the gene matches. CDR3 length equals 16 residues. CDR3 in DNA: TGTGCCAGCAGCTTAGCGGGACTAGCGGGAGGAGATGAGCAGTTCTTC. It encodes CASSLAGLAGGDEQFF.

In its sample, this clonotype was seen a few times. The V gene is TRBV24-1, the J gene TRBJ2-2; 10 bases are shared with TRBD2. The CDR3 has 14 amino acids. V gave up 9 bases and J gave up 1 base; unmatched junction bases: 1. Germline assignment: CDR1 KGHDR and CDR2 SFDVKD. CDR3 nucleotide sequence: TGTGCCACCGAGCGGGAGGGGAACACCGGGGAGCTGTTTTTT. Its protein is CATEREGNTGELFF.

The chain joins TRBV19 to TRBJ2-7; 11 bases are a match to TRBD1. Germline-derived CDR1 and CDR2 are LNHDA and SQIVND (reference sequence). Losses at the gene ends were 5 bases for V and 3 bases for J; bases not matched to a gene: 6. The CDR3 is 15 residues long. CDR3: CASSVPGTGGYEQYF. In nucleotides, the CDR3 is TGTGCCAGTAGTGTCCCCGGGACAGGGGGCTACGAGCAGTACTTC.

V usage is TRBV19 and J usage is TRBJ2-6; 8 bases match TRBD1. The CDR3 has 16 amino acids. The V and J ends lost 5 bases and 1 base, in that order; junction bases with no gene match: 4. Germline lookup yields CDR1 LNHDA and CDR2 SQIVND (reference sequence). The CDR3 is CASSFNRGSGANVLTF. The CDR3 DNA reads as TGTGCCAGTAGTTTCAACAGGGGGTCTGGGGCCAACGTCCTGACTTTC.

This clonotype was found a few times. The chain links TRBV9 to TRBJ2-7; 7 bases line up with TRBD2. V trimming: 4 bases; J trimming: 2 bases; junction bases outside the gene matches: 9. Germline loops: CDR1 SGDLS, CDR2 YYNGEE. This CDR3 region has 15 residues. The CDR3 region has the DNA TGTGCCAGCAGCCTCGGCGGGGGAGGGACCTACGAGCAGTACTTC. As protein: CASSLGGGGTYEQYF.

This clonotype has just a few counts. This chain links TRBV20-1 with TRBJ2-5, with D tentatively TRBD1 (6 bases). Trimming removed 7 bases at V and 4 bases at J, with 10 bases between. The CDR3 is made up of 11 amino acids. Germline V gene lookup returns CDR1 DFQATT and CDR2 SNEGSKA (reference sequence). CDR3: CSERGGETQYF. In DNA form, the CDR3 reads TGCAGTGAAAGAGGGGGAGAGACCCAGTACTTC.

This chain uses TRBV28 with TRBJ1-5; D perhaps matches TRBD1 (5 bases). CDR3 length: 14 amino acids. The germline V gene has CDR1 MDHEN and CDR2 SYDVKM. The V and J ends lost 5 bases and 4 bases respectively, with 12 bases between them. The CDR3 spells CASSQGFGNQPQHF. In DNA, the CDR3 is TGTGCCAGCAGTCAGGGATTTGGTAATCAGCCCCAGCATTTT.

V gene TRBV20-1 combines with J gene TRBJ2-1; TRBD1 might be the D (6 bases). CDR1 is DFQATT and CDR2 is SNEGSKA in the germline V gene (reference sequence). The CDR3 spans 15 residues. Trimming left V 0 bases short and J 8 bases short, with 17 bases between. The CDR3 nucleotides read TGCAGTGCTAGAGATTGGTCAGGGGTTTCGGATGAGCAGTTCTTC. Amino acid sequence: CSARDWSGVSDEQFF.

The sample holds a few counts of this clonotype. One end of the junction is discordant with germline, which a read error may explain. The gene calls are TRBV5-1 and TRBJ1-3; D is ambiguous. Germline values: CDR1 SGHRS, CDR2 YFSETQ. The length of the CDR3 is 13 residues. In DNA, the CDR3 is TGCTCCAGCCGCCCCTACTCTGGAAACACCATATATTTT. It translates to CSSRPYSGNTIYF.

CDR3 DNA sequence: TGTGCCAGCGAACGGAACACCGGGGAGCTGTTTTTT. Translating it yields CASERNTGELFF. The V call is TRBV7-8, the J call TRBJ2-2, with D unresolved. The CDR3 is made up of 12 amino acids. V was pared by 8 bases and J by 1 base, with 5 bases between. Germline CDR1 and CDR2: SGHVS and FQNEAQ.

This clonotype turned up a few times. The chain couples TRBV5-1 to TRBJ2-4; 7 bases are shared with TRBD2. Germline V gene sequence: CDR1 SGHRS, CDR2 YFSETQ. V shed 5 bases and J 0 bases; nucleotides not matched to a gene: 14. CDR3 length: 18 residues. In DNA form, the CDR3 reads TGCGCCAGCAGGGGCCAGGCGGCTAGCGGCTTAGCCAAAAACATTCAGTACTTC. As protein: CASRGQAASGLAKNIQYF.

The sample holds a few counts of this clonotype. The chain has TRBV27 and TRBJ2-7; 9 bases align to TRBD1. There are 15 residues in the CDR3. Losses at the gene ends were 6 bases for V and 4 bases for J; bases not matched to a gene: 10. Germline CDR1 MNHEY, CDR2 SMNVEV (reference sequence). The CDR3 nucleotides are TGTGCCAGCAGGTCCCCAAACAGGGGGCGGTACGAGCAGTACTTC. Residues: CASRSPNRGRYEQYF.

V is TRBV6-5 and J is TRBJ1-5, with TRBD1 matching 9 bases. CDR1 is MNHEY, CDR2 SVGAGI, per germline. CDR3 size: 14 residues. The junction had 3 bases not matched to a gene; V was cut back by 6 bases and J by 3 bases. The CDR3 coding sequence is TGTGCCAGCAGAACAGGGGGCGTCAATCAGCCCCAGCATTTT. Its translation: CASRTGGVNQPQHF.

This clonotype has a handful of counts. The chain combines TRBV4-1 with TRBJ2-7; the D gene could be TRBD1 or TRBD2 (6 bases each). V was cut by 1 base and J by 5 bases, with 18 bases left in between. The germline V gene encodes CDR1 MGHRA and CDR2 YSYEKL. The CDR3 totals 16 residues. The CDR3 reads CASSQGLGQGRNEQYF. DNA for the CDR3: TGCGCCAGCAGCCAAGGGTTAGGGCAGGGGAGGAACGAGCAGTACTTC.

This clonotype showed up just a few times. The chain recombines TRBV7-2 with TRBJ2-2, with unresolved D. The CDR3 totals 15 residues. The V and J ends lost 5 bases and 3 bases respectively, with 13 bases between them. Germline CDR1 and CDR2: SGHTA and FQGNSA. The CDR3 DNA reads as TGTGCCAGCAGCAAGGCCCTTCCAGACACCGGGGAGCTGTTTTTT. Its translation: CASSKALPDTGELFF.

The chain employs TRBV4-1 and TRBJ2-7; perhaps TRBD2 as D (5 bases). Trimming took 4 bases from V and 3 from J, leaving 16 bases between them. Germline V lookup: CDR1 MGHRA, CDR2 YSYEKL. This CDR3 has 15 amino acids. CDR3 loop: CASSRGADYLYEQYF. The CDR3 DNA reads as TGCGCCAGCAGCCGAGGTGCAGACTATCTCTACGAGCAGTACTTC.

This clonotype was detected a few times. J is TRBJ2-7 and V is TRBV27; D remains unclear. CDR3 length: 13 amino acids. Trimming shortened V by 3 bases and J by 2 bases, and 8 bases separated the two germline ends. The V gene's germline CDR1 is MNHEY and CDR2 SMNVEV (reference sequence). DNA for the CDR3: TGTGCCAGCAGTTTGAGCACAACCTACGAGCAGTACTTC. It translates to CASSLSTTYEQYF.

There are many counts of this clonotype. The rearrangement uses TRBV6-2 or TRBV6-3 and TRBJ2-1; 11 positions match TRBD1. After removal of 5 bases from V and 9 bases from J, the junction contained 12 bases not matched to a gene. The CDR3 sequence is 16 residues long. Germline-derived CDR1 and CDR2 are MNHEY and SVGEGT. This chain's CDR3 is CASSHSGTGGRGEQFF. The CDR3 coding sequence is TGTGCCAGCAGTCATTCCGGGACAGGGGGAAGGGGTGAGCAGTTCTTC.

The table lists this clonotype with many counts. This sequence joins TRBV6-5 and TRBJ1-1; D is perhaps TRBD1 (6 bases). CDR1 and CDR2 from the germline V gene are MNHEY and SVGAGI. The CDR3 is made up of 15 amino acids. The V gene lost 0 bases and the J gene lost 1 base, with 9 bases spanning the gap. This chain's CDR3 is CASSYSDRPNTEAFF. In DNA, the CDR3 is TGTGCCAGCAGTTACTCCGACAGGCCGAACACTGAAGCTTTCTTT.